These 5 T cell receptor beta chains share one sample of origin, sequenced in a study of cytomegalovirus exposure and HLA in healthy donors. 13 Jbeta primers and 60 Vbeta primers were used for the PCR. Assay used: immunoSEQ multiplex PCR; TCRdb lists only in-frame clones, some missing. Altogether about 140,000 clones are present, under 85% being singletons, with the ten largest covering roughly 1%. The sequenced sample consisted of PBMCs. The receptors come from a man between 18 and 29 years old in good health and CMV-seronegative.

The V gene is TRBV6-1, the J gene TRBJ2-7, with a tentative D call TRBD2 (5 bases). Germline V lookup: CDR1 MNHNS, CDR2 SASEGT. Trimming stripped 6 bases from V and 1 base from J, with 13 bases between. The CDR3 loop spans 14 amino acids. The CDR3 DNA reads as TGTGCCAGCAGAATCTTAAGGGAGTCCTACGAGCAGTACTTC. Protein sequence: CASRILRESYEQYF.

The chain couples TRBV7-2 to TRBJ1-5; the D is unclear. Germline CDR1 SGHTA, CDR2 FQGNSA. CDR3 length: 14 amino acids. The germline V and J ends were trimmed by 5 bases and 5 bases, with 13 bases remaining between them. The CDR3 region is CASSLDRHYQPQHF. The CDR3, as DNA: TGTGCCAGCAGCCTTGATAGACATTATCAGCCCCAGCATTTT.

The chain recombines TRBV2 with TRBJ2-7; 9 bases agree with TRBD1. CDR1 is SNHLY, CDR2 FYNNEI, per germline. J lost 4 bases, V lost 5 bases, and 3 bases had no gene match. The length of the CDR3 is 13 residues. CDR3 coding DNA: TGTGCCAGCAGTCGGACAGGGGTATACGAGCAGTACTTC. It is translated as CASSRTGVYEQYF. Full variable domain (rest looked up from reference TRBV2 and TRBJ2-7): EPEVTQTPSHQVTQMGQEVILRCVPISNHLYFYWYRQILGQKVEFLVSFYNNEISEKSEIFDDQFSVERPDGSNFTLKIRSTKLEDSAMYFCASSRTGVYEQYFGPGTRLTVT.

The chain is built from TRBV7-2 and TRBJ1-1; D is perhaps TRBD1 (5 bases). The CDR3 is 14 residues long. Germline V gives CDR1 SGHTA, CDR2 FQGNSA. Trimming removed 2 bases at V and 0 bases at J, with 7 bases between. The CDR3 DNA reads TGTGCCAGCAGCTTATGGGGCTTGAACACTGAAGCTTTCTTT. This sequence encodes CASSLWGLNTEAFF.

The chain couples TRBV27 to TRBJ2-7, with 7 bases identical to TRBD1. The V gene's germline CDR1 is MNHEY and CDR2 SMNVEV (reference sequence). This CDR3 is 15 amino acids long. The junction had 9 bases not matched to a gene; V was cut back by 3 bases and J by 4 bases. The CDR3 loop reads CASSFFGTANYEQYF. The CDR3, as DNA: TGTGCCAGCAGTTTTTTCGGGACAGCGAATTACGAGCAGTACTTC.